The 19 T cell receptor beta chains below come from one sample, sequenced in a study of CD4 T cells in relation to SARS-CoV-2 and coronaviruses. These receptors have no known antigen. Only in-frame clones appear in the TCRdb table, and some are missing; sequencing was by immunoSEQ multiplex PCR. This table holds around 34,000 clones, around four fifths found once. The sample was memory CD4+ T cells from PBMCs, cultured in vitro. The receptor source for this set is an adult with COVID-19.

This CDR3 reads CASSQDRLPSSYEQYF. DNA of the CDR3: TGTGCCAGCAGCCAAGATCGTCTTCCCAGCTCCTACGAGCAGTACTTC. This chain uses TRBV3-1 (or the pseudogene TRBV3-2) with TRBJ2-7; D is undetermined. The CDR3 spans 16 residues. With 0 bases removed from V and 0 bases from J, the gap between germline ends came to 12 bases. Looked up from germline, CDR1 is LGHDT and CDR2 is YNNKEL (reference sequence).

This clone was observed a single time. V is TRBV9 and J is TRBJ2-2, with 8 positions matching TRBD2. The CDR3 is 18 amino acids. V lost 0 bases and J lost 3; bases outside the gene matches: 10. Germline values: CDR1 SGDLS, CDR2 YYNGEE. CDR3 in amino acids: CASSVGRGAWRHTGELFF. The CDR3 DNA reads TGTGCCAGCAGCGTAGGGCGGGGGGCTTGGCGGCACACCGGGGAGCTGTTTTTT.

This clone came up once. The genes are TRBV10-3 and TRBJ2-1, with 9 positions matching TRBD2. This CDR3 is built from 16 residues. J was trimmed by 8 bases and V by 3 bases; bases with no gene match: 11. Germline-derived CDR1 and CDR2 are ENHRY and SYGVKD. CDR3 nucleotide sequence: TGTGCCATCAGTGAAAAGGGCGGGGGGGTAGGAGATGAGCAGTTCTTC. Encoded protein: CAISEKGGGVGDEQFF.

This clone was picked up one time. V gene TRBV28 combines with J gene TRBJ1-4; no firm D call. Germline values: CDR1 MDHEN, CDR2 SYDVKM. V dropped 5 bases and J dropped 0 bases, with 13 bases sitting between them. The CDR3 extends over 16 amino acids. The CDR3 loop is CASSAPTWATNEKLFF. CDR3 DNA: TGTGCCAGCAGTGCCCCCACGTGGGCAACTAATGAAAAACTGTTTTTT.

V is TRBV3-1 (or the pseudogene TRBV3-2) and J is TRBJ2-5, with D perhaps given as TRBD1 or TRBD2 (5 bases each). The CDR3 is 13 residues long. V shed 3 bases and J shed 6 bases, with 11 bases lying between them. Germline V gene data show CDR1 as LGHDT and CDR2 as YNNKEL (reference sequence). This CDR3 reads CASSHGGRKTQYF. The CDR3 bases are TGTGCCAGCAGCCATGGGGGTAGGAAGACCCAGTACTTC.

The V call is TRBV15, the J call TRBJ2-3; 8 nucleotides agree with TRBD1. Germline values: CDR1 LNHNV, CDR2 YYDKDF (reference sequence). V trimming: 1 base; J trimming: 3 bases; junction bases outside the gene matches: 3. The CDR3 has 15 amino acids. The CDR3, as DNA: TGTGCCACCAGCAGAGGGGACAGGATGACAGATACGCAGTATTTT. It translates to CATSRGDRMTDTQYF. Together with reference TRBV15 and TRBJ2-3, the CDR3 gives the full variable domain: DAMVIQNPRYQVTQFGKPVTLSCSQTLNHNVMYWYQQKSSQAPKLLFHYYDKDFNNEADTPDNFQSRRPNTSFCFLDIRSPGLGDTAMYLCATSRGDRMTDTQYFGPGTRLTVL.

The chain has TRBV27 and TRBJ2-1; 11 positions match TRBD2. V was pared by 8 bases and J by 1 base, with 4 bases of the junction left unmatched. The CDR3 runs 15 residues. CDR1 and CDR2 (germline): MNHEY, SMNVEV (reference sequence). Here the CDR3 DNA reads TGTGCCAGCGTCGTAGCGGGAGGGTCCTACAATGAGCAGTTCTTC. It yields the protein CASVVAGGSYNEQFF.

V is TRBV18 and J is TRBJ2-7; the match to TRBD2 covers 9 bases. With V trimmed by 6 bases and J by 1 base, 13 bases remained unmatched. Germline V gene lookup returns CDR1 KGHSH and CDR2 LQKENI. This CDR3 is built from 17 residues. The CDR3 protein is CASSYQGYTSGSYEQYF. CDR3 in DNA: TGTGCCAGCTCTTACCAGGGTTACACTAGCGGGTCCTACGAGCAGTACTTC.

This sequence joins TRBV30 and TRBJ2-7; 9 nucleotides agree with TRBD1. The V segment lost 1 base and the J segment 6 bases; nucleotides outside the gene matches: 1. The CDR3 extends over 12 amino acids. CDR1 is GTSNPN, CDR2 SVGIG, per germline (reference sequence). Here the CDR3 reads CAWSDRGLEQYF. The CDR3 DNA reads TGTGCCTGGAGTGACAGGGGGCTCGAGCAGTACTTC. The full variable domain, with the rest looked up from reference TRBV30 and TRBJ2-7, is SQTIHQWPATLVQPVGSPLSLECTVEGTSNPNLYWYRQAAGRGLQLLFYSVGIGQISSEVPQNLSASRPQDRQFILSSKKLLLSDSGFYLCAWSDRGLEQYFGPGTRLTVT.

CDR3 nucleotides: TGTGCCAGCAGCCTGCTAGCGGGCCCCAAAAACATTCAGTACTTC. Translation gives CASSLLAGPKNIQYF. The chain joins TRBV3-1 (or the pseudogene TRBV3-2) to TRBJ2-4, with 8 bases aligning to TRBD2. The germline gives CDR1 LGHDT, CDR2 YNNKEL (reference sequence). Losses at the gene ends were 4 bases for V and 2 bases for J; bases not matched to a gene: 4. The CDR3 consists of 15 residues.

This clone was seen a handful of times. The chain carries TRBV29-1 and TRBJ2-6; TRBD2 aligns across 8 bases. The CDR3 covers 13 residues. Per the germline V gene, CDR1 is SQVTM and CDR2 is ANQGSEA. The trim removed 6 bases at V and 4 bases at J, leaving 2 bases unmatched. This chain's CDR3 is CSVAGAGANVLTF. As DNA, the CDR3 is TGCAGCGTAGCGGGAGCCGGGGCCAACGTCCTGACTTTC.

The V gene is TRBV4-1, the J gene TRBJ1-6; D unresolved. The CDR3 loop spans 15 amino acids. Germline V gives CDR1 MGHRA, CDR2 YSYEKL. Trimming took off 0 bases at V and 8 bases at J, with 11 bases between the two ends. The CDR3 bases are TGCGCCAGCAGCCAAGACCCCGGAGTAGATTCACCCCTCCACTTT. Its protein product is CASSQDPGVDSPLHF.

The chain is built from TRBV10-3 and TRBJ2-5; D remains unclear. The CDR3 is made up of 13 amino acids. V was shortened by 4 bases and J by 1 base, with 7 bases between the two germline ends. Germline values: CDR1 ENHRY, CDR2 SYGVKD. The CDR3 DNA reads TGTGCCATCAGTGGGCACGGCCAAGAGACCCAGTACTTC. Translated: CAISGHGQETQYF.

V usage is TRBV5-1 and J usage is TRBJ2-7; D unclear. Germline values: CDR1 SGHRS, CDR2 YFSETQ. The length of the CDR3 is 14 residues. Trimming cost V 4 bases and J 2 bases, with 13 bases left between them. CDR3 coding DNA: TGCGCCAGCAGCGTTACAGAACCGGCCTACGAGCAGTACTTC. Encoded protein: CASSVTEPAYEQYF.

This clone was detected only a few times. V is TRBV7-2 and J is TRBJ2-1; D is uncertain. The V gene lost 4 bases and the J gene lost 0 bases, with 13 bases spanning the gap. The CDR3 totals 16 residues. Looked up from germline, CDR1 is SGHTA and CDR2 is FQGNSA. The CDR3 nucleotides read TGTGCCAGCAGCTCCGAATCAACACTCTCCTACAATGAGCAGTTCTTC. Its translation: CASSSESTLSYNEQFF.

This chain links TRBV7-2 with TRBJ2-1, with 8 bases matching TRBD1. The CDR3 length is 16 residues. V dropped 5 bases and J dropped 4; count of bases not matched to a gene: 10. The germline V gene encodes CDR1 SGHTA and CDR2 FQGNSA. Here the CDR3 reads CASSPQGAWAYNEQFF. Written as DNA, the CDR3 is TGTGCCAGCAGCCCTCAGGGGGCGTGGGCATACAATGAGCAGTTCTTC.

This clone has only a few counts. The chain joins TRBV6-5 to TRBJ1-1, with a weak D call TRBD1 (6 bases). Germline-derived CDR1 and CDR2 are MNHEY and SVGAGI. The CDR3 has 14 residues. V dropped 2 bases and J dropped 1 base, with 8 bases sitting between them. CDR3 nucleotide sequence: TGTGCCAGCAGTTACAGCAGGGGGAACACTGAAGCTTTCTTT. Translation: CASSYSRGNTEAFF.

This clone was counted between two and nine times. The genes are TRBV9 and TRBJ2-7; 10 bases map to TRBD2. Trimming at V came to 0 bases and at J to 2 bases, leaving 2 bases not matched to a gene. This CDR3 is 15 amino acids long. Per the germline V gene, CDR1 is SGDLS and CDR2 is YYNGEE. CDR3 residues: CASSVASGSTYEQYF. The CDR3 nucleotides read TGTGCCAGCAGCGTAGCTAGCGGGAGTACCTACGAGCAGTACTTC.

The V gene is TRBV4-3, the J gene TRBJ2-1, with 10 bases fitting TRBD2. V lost 1 base and J lost 6; bases outside the gene matches: 6. The germline gives CDR1 LGHNA, CDR2 YSLEER. There are 16 residues in the CDR3. This CDR3 reads CASSQGLAGVGNEQFF. In DNA, the CDR3 is TGCGCCAGCAGCCAAGGGCTAGCGGGAGTTGGCAATGAGCAGTTCTTC.